The subject of this entry is one T cell receptor beta chain. The sample carries other DNA sequences with the same CDR3. Generated by immunoSEQ multiplex PCR, the TCRdb table keeps only in-frame clones and is missing some. The profile shows 100,000 to 120,000 clones, 68% of them singletons. CCR7-negative CD45RA+ TemRA cells were combined with CD45RO+ cells to form CD8 memory. The CDR3 contains 14 residues. CDR1 and CDR2 from the germline V gene are MNHEY and SVGAGI. The germline V and J ends were trimmed by 3 bases and 1 base, with 9 bases remaining between them. The sample is drawn from a study of shared clonotypes between healthy human individuals.

The sequence derives from a woman aged 30 to 39 in good health. The chain couples TRBV6-5 to TRBJ1-1, with D maybe TRBD1 (6 bases). Sequencing was performed on memory CD8+ T cells sorted from blood. Subset in this sample: CD45RO+ cells pooled with CCR7-negative TemRA cells. CDR3: CASSYGGQNTEAFF. CDR3 bases: TGTGCCAGCAGTTATGGGGGGCAGAACACTGAAGCTTTCTTT.